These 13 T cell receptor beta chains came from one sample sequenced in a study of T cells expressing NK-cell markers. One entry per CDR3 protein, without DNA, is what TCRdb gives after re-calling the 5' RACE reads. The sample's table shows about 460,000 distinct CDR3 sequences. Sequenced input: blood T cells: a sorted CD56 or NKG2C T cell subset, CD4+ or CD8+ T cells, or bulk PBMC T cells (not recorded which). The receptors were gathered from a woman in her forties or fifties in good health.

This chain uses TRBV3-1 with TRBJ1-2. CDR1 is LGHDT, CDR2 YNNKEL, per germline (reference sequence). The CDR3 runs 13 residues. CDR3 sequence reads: CASSQDPWRGYTF.

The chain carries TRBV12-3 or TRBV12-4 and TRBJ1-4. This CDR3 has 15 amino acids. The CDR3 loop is CASSPFRTTNEKLFF.

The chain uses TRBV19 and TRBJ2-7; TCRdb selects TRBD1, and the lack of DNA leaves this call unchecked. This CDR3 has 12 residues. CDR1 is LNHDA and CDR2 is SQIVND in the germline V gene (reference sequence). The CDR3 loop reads CASSIWGSEQYF.

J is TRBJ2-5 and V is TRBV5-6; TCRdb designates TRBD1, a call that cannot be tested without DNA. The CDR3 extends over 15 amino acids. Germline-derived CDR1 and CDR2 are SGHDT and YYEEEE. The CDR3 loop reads CASSGQLEYQETQYF.

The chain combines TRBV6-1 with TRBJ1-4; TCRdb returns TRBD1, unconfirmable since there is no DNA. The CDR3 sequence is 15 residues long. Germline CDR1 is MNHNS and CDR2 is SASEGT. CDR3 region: CASSEGLRGNEKLFF.

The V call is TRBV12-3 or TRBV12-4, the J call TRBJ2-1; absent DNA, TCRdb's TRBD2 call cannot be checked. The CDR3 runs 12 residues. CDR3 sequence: CASSLIGPNQFF.

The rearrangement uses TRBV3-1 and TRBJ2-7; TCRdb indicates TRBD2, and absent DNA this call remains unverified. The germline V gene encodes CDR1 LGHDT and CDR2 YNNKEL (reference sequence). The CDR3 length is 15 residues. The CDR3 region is CASSPSLATTYEQYF.

This chain's CDR3 is CAIPRGRPGLAGGPQTGELFF. This rearrangement joins TRBV28 to TRBJ2-2; TCRdb gives TRBD2 as the D gene, but with no DNA this cannot be confirmed. Germline CDR1 reads MDHEN; CDR2 reads SYDVKM. This CDR3 comprises 21 residues.

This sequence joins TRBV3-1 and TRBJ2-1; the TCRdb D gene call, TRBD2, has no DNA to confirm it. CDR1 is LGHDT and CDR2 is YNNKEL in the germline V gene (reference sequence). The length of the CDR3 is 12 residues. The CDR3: CASSQDKRDAFF.

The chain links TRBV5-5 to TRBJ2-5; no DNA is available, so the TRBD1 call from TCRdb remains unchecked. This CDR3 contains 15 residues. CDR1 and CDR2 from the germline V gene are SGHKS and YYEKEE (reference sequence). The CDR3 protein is CASSLVTGGRETQYF.

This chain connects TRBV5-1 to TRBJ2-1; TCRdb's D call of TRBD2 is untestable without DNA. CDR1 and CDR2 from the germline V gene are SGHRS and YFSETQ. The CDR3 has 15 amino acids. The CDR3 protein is CASSLPSGSLAEQFF.

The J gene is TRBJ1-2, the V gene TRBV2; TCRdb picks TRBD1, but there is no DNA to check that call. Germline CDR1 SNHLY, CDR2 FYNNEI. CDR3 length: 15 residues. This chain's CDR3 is CASSASLRQGVLYTF. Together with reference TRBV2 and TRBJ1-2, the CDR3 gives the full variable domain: EPEVTQTPSHQVTQMGQEVILRCVPISNHLYFYWYRQILGQKVEFLVSFYNNEISEKSEIFDDQFSVERPDGSNFTLKIRSTKLEDSAMYFCASSASLRQGVLYTFGSGTRLTVV.

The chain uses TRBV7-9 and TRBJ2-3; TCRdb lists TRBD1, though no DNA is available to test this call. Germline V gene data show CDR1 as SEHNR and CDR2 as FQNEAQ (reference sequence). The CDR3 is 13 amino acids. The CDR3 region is CASNPESTDTQYF.